What follows are 21 T cell receptor beta chains derived from one specimen sequenced in a study of cytomegalovirus exposure and HLA in healthy donors (dated by TCRdb to 2016 to 2017). The library was built by means of the immunoSEQ multiplex PCR assay. A mixture of 60 forward primers for TCR Vbeta segments and 13 reverse primers for TCR Jbeta segments was used in the multiplex PCR. TCRdb holds this immuneACCESS table with in-frame rearrangements only. Some clones are missing; in checked studies, unresolved V genes explain under half, and the rest has no known cause. Across this sample there are about 230,000 clones, with around 83% seen only once. The ten largest clonotypes hold roughly 0.26% of the sample. The sequenced sample consisted of PBMCs. The receptors here all came from a girl aged 2-10 years in good health and CMV-seronegative.

This clone was recorded only once. The chain has TRBV25-1 and TRBJ2-1, with D maybe TRBD2 (6 bases). Germline assignment: CDR1 MGHDK and CDR2 SYGVNS. This CDR3 has 10 amino acids. The V end was cut by 11 bases, the J end by 8 bases, with 10 bases between. The CDR3 loop reads CALGDYEQFF. The CDR3 bases are TGTGCCCTAGGGGACTATGAGCAGTTCTTC.

V gene TRBV2 combines with J gene TRBJ1-5; D gene ambiguous. Trimming took off 1 base at V and 2 bases at J, with 3 bases between the two ends. The CDR3 is 13 amino acids. Germline assignment: CDR1 SNHLY and CDR2 FYNNEI. Written as DNA, the CDR3 is TGTGCCAGCAGTGAAGGCGGCAATCAGCCCCAGCATTTT. Protein: CASSEGGNQPQHF.

This clone was seen a single time. The chain couples TRBV27 to TRBJ1-4; 8 positions match TRBD1. Unmatched junction bases numbered 7, after V lost 6 bases and J lost 7 bases. Per germline, CDR1 MNHEY and CDR2 SMNVEV (reference sequence). This CDR3 spans 14 amino acids. CDR3 bases: TGTGCCAGCAGGCCCGCGGGACAGGTTGAAAAACTGTTTTTT. Amino acid sequence: CASRPAGQVEKLFF.

This clone was seen a handful of times. V is TRBV29-1 and J is TRBJ2-3; 9 nucleotides match TRBD2. The ends lost 7 bases at V and 2 bases at J; junction bases unmatched: 10. Germline V gives CDR1 SQVTM, CDR2 ANQGSEA. CDR3 length equals 15 residues. The CDR3 is CSALPAGGPTDTQYF. In nucleotides, the CDR3 is TGCAGCGCACTCCCTGCGGGAGGGCCCACAGATACGCAGTATTTT.

The J gene is TRBJ1-2, the V gene TRBV5-5; D remains ambiguous. Germline lookup yields CDR1 SGHKS and CDR2 YYEKEE (reference sequence). Trimming pared 6 bases from V and 5 bases from J, leaving 17 bases between. CDR3 size: 14 residues. The CDR3: CASNQQGRGYGYTF. Written as DNA, the CDR3 is TGTGCCAGCAACCAACAAGGGAGAGGGTATGGCTACACCTTC. The variable domain in full, with the rest retrieved from reference TRBV5-5 and TRBJ1-2, is DAGVTQSPTHLIKTRGQQVTLRCSPISGHKSVSWYQQVLGQGPQFIFQYYEKEERGRGNFPDRFSARQFPNYSSELNVNALLLGDSALYLCASNQQGRGYGYTFGSGTRLTVV.

The chain recombines TRBV9 with TRBJ2-3; 8 nucleotides line up with TRBD2. The germline CDR1 and CDR2 sequences are SGDLS and YYNGEE. J was trimmed by 4 bases and V by 4 bases; bases with no gene match: 14. The CDR3 length is 17 residues. The CDR3 DNA is TGTGCCAGCAGCCGGCGAGCGGGGGTTAGTGGCTCAGATACGCAGTATTTT. This gives the protein CASSRRAGVSGSDTQYF. The full variable domain, rest sourced from reference TRBV9 and TRBJ2-3, is DSGVTQTPKHLITATGQRVTLRCSPRSGDLSVYWYQQSLDQGLQFLIQYYNGEERAKGNILERFSAQQFPDLHSELNLSSLELGDSALYFCASSRRAGVSGSDTQYFGPGTRLTVL.

The gene calls are TRBV6-1 and TRBJ2-5, with 12 bases that match TRBD2. The J call may be in error: the DNA end matches TRBJ2-7 better. The CDR3 runs 14 residues. CDR1 is MNHNS and CDR2 is SASEGT in the germline V gene. This CDR3 reads CASRGLAGSYEQYF. CDR3 in DNA: TGTGCCAGCAGGGGACTAGCGGGTTCCTACGAGCAGTACTTC.

This clone was seen a handful of times. This chain uses TRBV14 with TRBJ1-1; D perhaps matches TRBD1 (6 bases). The CDR3 sequence is 12 residues long. V lost 4 bases and J 5 bases, leaving 8 bases between the germline ends. Germline V gives CDR1 SGHDN, CDR2 FVKESK. CDR3 nucleotides: TGTGCCAGCAGCCCTGACAGGACTGAAGCTTTCTTT. Translation gives CASSPDRTEAFF.

The chain's CDR3 is CASSYGGRGQETQYF. CDR3 sequence (DNA): TGTGCCAGCAGTTACGGGGGGAGGGGGCAAGAGACCCAGTACTTC. This chain links TRBV6-5 with TRBJ2-5; tentative D call: TRBD2 (7 bases). With 2 bases removed from V and 2 bases from J, the gap between germline ends came to 12 bases. This CDR3 comprises 15 residues. Looked up from germline, CDR1 is MNHEY and CDR2 is SVGAGI.

This clone was observed once. The J gene is TRBJ2-5, the V gene TRBV5-1, with 7 bases fitting TRBD2. The J segment lost 4 bases and the V segment lost 1 base, leaving 13 bases of the junction unmatched. This CDR3 is 17 amino acids long. CDR1 and CDR2 from the germline V gene are SGHRS and YFSETQ. The CDR3 loop reads CASSLLQRGPLGETQYF. The DNA of the CDR3 is TGCGCCAGCAGCTTGCTCCAGCGGGGCCCCCTAGGAGAGACCCAGTACTTC.

The chain links TRBV9 to TRBJ2-7, with a tentative D call TRBD2 (7 bases). CDR1 SGDLS and CDR2 YYNGEE come from the germline V gene. This CDR3 is built from 14 residues. Trimming took 3 bases from V and 6 from J, leaving 16 bases between them. CDR3: CASSADWRGGEQYF. CDR3 DNA sequence: TGTGCCAGCAGCGCGGACTGGAGGGGGGGCGAGCAGTACTTC. The variable domain in full, with the rest retrieved from reference TRBV9 and TRBJ2-7, is DSGVTQTPKHLITATGQRVTLRCSPRSGDLSVYWYQQSLDQGLQFLIQYYNGEERAKGNILERFSAQQFPDLHSELNLSSLELGDSALYFCASSADWRGGEQYFGPGTRLTVT.

In regard to this clone: Additional DNA sequences in this sample encode the identical CDR3. The chain joins TRBV7-8 to TRBJ2-7, with 9 bases lining up with TRBD2. Germline V gene sequence: CDR1 SGHVS, CDR2 FQNEAQ. The trim removed 1 base at V and 3 bases at J, leaving 4 bases unmatched. The CDR3 loop spans 15 amino acids. CDR3 bases: TGTGCCAGCAGCTTAGGCCGCGGGGGGGTCTACGAGCAGTACTTC. This translates into CASSLGRGGVYEQYF.

CDR3 region: CASSEGGTGFEKLFF. DNA for the CDR3: TGTGCCAGCAGTGAAGGGGGGACAGGGTTTGAAAAACTGTTTTTT. This sequence joins TRBV6-1 and TRBJ1-4; 9 bases match TRBD1. CDR3 length: 15 amino acids. V lost 1 base and J lost 7; bases outside the gene matches: 4. Germline CDR1 reads MNHNS; CDR2 reads SASEGT.

The chain employs TRBV7-9 and TRBJ1-4; TRBD1 matches 8 bases. The ends lost 5 bases at V and 5 bases at J; junction bases unmatched: 10. Germline-derived CDR1 and CDR2 are SEHNR and FQNEAQ (reference sequence). There are 16 residues in the CDR3. As DNA, the CDR3 is TGTGCCAGCAGCGTCTCCACAGGGGGGGTAAATGAAAAACTGTTTTTT. Protein sequence: CASSVSTGGVNEKLFF.

The V gene is TRBV7-9, the J gene TRBJ2-2, with unresolved D. CDR3 length: 15 amino acids. Germline V gives CDR1 SEHNR, CDR2 FQNEAQ (reference sequence). Trimming pared 1 base from V and 7 bases from J, leaving 13 bases between. CDR3 sequence (DNA): TGTGCCAGCAGCTTAGACGCCACTATTAACGGGGAGCTGTTTTTT. Translation: CASSLDATINGELFF.

This clone was found a few times. J is TRBJ2-3 and V is TRBV4-2; perhaps TRBD1 as D (6 bases). V was shortened by 1 base and J by 1 base, with 12 bases between the two germline ends. Germline V gives CDR1 LGHNA, CDR2 YNFKEQ. This CDR3 has 16 residues. Here the CDR3 reads CASSQASRQGTDTQYF. The CDR3 region has the DNA TGTGCCAGCAGCCAAGCTTCGAGACAGGGCACAGATACGCAGTATTTT.

The table lists this clone with a few counts. The rearrangement uses TRBV4-1 and TRBJ1-4; weak D call: TRBD1 (6 bases). The germline gives CDR1 MGHRA, CDR2 YSYEKL. The CDR3 is 14 residues long. The ends were cut back, 0 bases at V and 8 bases at J, with 10 bases in the middle. The CDR3 DNA follows: TGCGCCAGCAGCCAAGATCCAGGGGTGGAAAAACTGTTTTTT. Residues: CASSQDPGVEKLFF.

The rearrangement links TRBV11-3 to TRBJ2-7, with TRBD1 identical over 11 bases. The junction had 5 bases not matched to a gene; V was cut back by 5 bases and J by 5 bases. This CDR3 is 14 amino acids long. Germline CDR1 reads SGHNT; CDR2 reads YENEEA. The CDR3 loop reads CASSLGQGANEQYF. The CDR3 bases are TGTGCCAGCAGCCTAGGACAGGGGGCCAACGAGCAGTACTTC.

The DNA for the CDR3 is TGTGCCAGCAGCTTAGCGGCGTTCGGGGTCGGCGAGCAGTACTTC. Protein: CASSLAAFGVGEQYF. The chain combines TRBV7-2 with TRBJ2-7; D is perhaps TRBD2 (5 bases). The CDR3 covers 15 residues. The germline V gene has CDR1 SGHTA and CDR2 FQGNSA. Trimming cost V 0 bases and J 6 bases, with 15 bases left between them.

This clone was seen more than once but under ten times. The genes are TRBV7-9 and TRBJ1-6; 10 bases are a match to TRBD1. The J segment lost 10 bases and the V segment lost 7 bases, leaving 4 bases of the junction unmatched. Germline CDR1 SEHNR, CDR2 FQNEAQ (reference sequence). This CDR3 is built from 13 residues. Here the CDR3 reads CASKTGGDSPLHF. CDR3 DNA sequence: TGTGCCAGCAAGACAGGGGGCGACTCACCCCTCCACTTT.

The chain employs TRBV10-1 and TRBJ2-1, with TRBD1 matching over 7 bases. Germline trimming cut 6 bases from V and 4 bases from J; bases unmatched to any gene: 3. CDR1 and CDR2 (germline): WNHNN, SYGVQD (reference sequence). The CDR3 is made up of 13 amino acids. In nucleotides, the CDR3 is TGCGCCAGCAGCCGGGACAGTTACAATGAGCAGTTCTTC. It codes for CASSRDSYNEQFF.